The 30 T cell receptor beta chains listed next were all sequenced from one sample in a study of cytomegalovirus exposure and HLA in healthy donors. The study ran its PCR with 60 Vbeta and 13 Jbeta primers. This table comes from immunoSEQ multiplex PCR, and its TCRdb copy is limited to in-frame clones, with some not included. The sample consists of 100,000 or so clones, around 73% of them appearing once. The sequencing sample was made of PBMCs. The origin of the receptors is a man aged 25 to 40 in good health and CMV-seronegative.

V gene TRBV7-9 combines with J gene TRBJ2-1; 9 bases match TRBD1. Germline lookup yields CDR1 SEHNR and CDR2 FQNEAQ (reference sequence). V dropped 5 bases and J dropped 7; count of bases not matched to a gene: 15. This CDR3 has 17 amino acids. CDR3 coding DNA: TGTGCCAGCAGCGACCAGGACAGGGGACTTAGGGAAAATGAGCAGTTCTTC. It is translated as CASSDQDRGLRENEQFF.

The CDR3 DNA follows: TGTGCCAGCAGTATTGACAGGGTCGACGAGCAGTACTTC. It translates to CASSIDRVDEQYF. This chain connects TRBV5-6 to TRBJ2-7; 7 nucleotides match TRBD1. Germline assignment: CDR1 SGHDT and CDR2 YYEEEE. The V and J ends lost 5 bases and 5 bases, in that order; junction bases with no gene match: 7. The CDR3 is made up of 13 amino acids.

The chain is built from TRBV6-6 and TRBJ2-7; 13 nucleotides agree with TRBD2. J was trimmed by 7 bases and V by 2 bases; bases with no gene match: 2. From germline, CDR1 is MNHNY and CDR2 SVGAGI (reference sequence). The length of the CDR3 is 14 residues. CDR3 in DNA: TGTGCCAGCAGTTACACTAGCGGGAGGGTTGAGCAGTACTTC. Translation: CASSYTSGRVEQYF.

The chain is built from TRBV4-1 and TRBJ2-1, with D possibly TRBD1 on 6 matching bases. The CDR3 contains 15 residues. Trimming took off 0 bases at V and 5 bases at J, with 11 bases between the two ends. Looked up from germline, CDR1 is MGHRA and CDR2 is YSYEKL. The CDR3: CASSQDPRGNNEQFF. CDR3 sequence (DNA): TGCGCCAGCAGCCAAGATCCCAGGGGCAACAATGAGCAGTTCTTC.

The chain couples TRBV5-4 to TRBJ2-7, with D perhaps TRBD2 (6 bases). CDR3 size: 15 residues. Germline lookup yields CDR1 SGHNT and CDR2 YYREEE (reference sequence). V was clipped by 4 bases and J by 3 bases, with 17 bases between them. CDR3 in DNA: TGTGCCAGCAGCCCCGGGACTGAAGGAAACTACGAGCAGTACTTC. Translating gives CASSPGTEGNYEQYF. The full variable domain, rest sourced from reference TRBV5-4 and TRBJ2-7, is ETGVTQSPTHLIKTRGQQVTLRCSSQSGHNTVSWYQQALGQGPQFIFQYYREEENGRGNFPPRFSGLQFPNYSSELNVNALELDDSALYLCASSPGTEGNYEQYFGPGTRLTVT.

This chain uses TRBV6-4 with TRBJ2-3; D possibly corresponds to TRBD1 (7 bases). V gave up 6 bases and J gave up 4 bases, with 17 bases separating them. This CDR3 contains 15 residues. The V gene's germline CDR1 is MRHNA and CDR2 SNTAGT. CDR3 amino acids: CASRRDRASPDTQYF. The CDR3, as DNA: TGTGCCAGCAGGCGGGACAGAGCTTCTCCAGATACGCAGTATTTT.

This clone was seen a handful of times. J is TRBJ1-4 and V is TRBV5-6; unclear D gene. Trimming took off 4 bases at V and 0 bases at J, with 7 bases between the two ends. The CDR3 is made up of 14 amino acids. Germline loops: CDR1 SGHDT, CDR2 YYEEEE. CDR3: CASSKGATNEKLFF. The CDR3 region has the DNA TGTGCCAGCAGCAAGGGAGCAACTAATGAAAAACTGTTTTTT. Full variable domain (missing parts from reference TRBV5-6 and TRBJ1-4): DAGVTQSPTHLIKTRGQQVTLRCSPKSGHDTVSWYQQALGQGPQFIFQYYEEEERQRGNFPDRFSGHQFPNYSSELNVNALLLGDSALYLCASSKGATNEKLFFGSGTQLSVL.

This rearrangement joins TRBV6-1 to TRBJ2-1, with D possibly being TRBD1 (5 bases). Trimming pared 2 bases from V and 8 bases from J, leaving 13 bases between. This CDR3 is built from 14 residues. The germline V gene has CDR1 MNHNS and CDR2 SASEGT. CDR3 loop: CASSETGRVDEQFF. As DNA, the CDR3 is TGTGCCAGCAGTGAAACGGGCAGGGTGGATGAGCAGTTCTTC.

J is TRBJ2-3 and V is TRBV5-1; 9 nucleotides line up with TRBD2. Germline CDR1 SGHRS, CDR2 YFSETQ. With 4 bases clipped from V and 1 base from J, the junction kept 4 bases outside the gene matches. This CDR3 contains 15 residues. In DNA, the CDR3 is TGCGCCAGCAGCCTATGGACTAGCGGCACAGATACGCAGTATTTT. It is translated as CASSLWTSGTDTQYF.

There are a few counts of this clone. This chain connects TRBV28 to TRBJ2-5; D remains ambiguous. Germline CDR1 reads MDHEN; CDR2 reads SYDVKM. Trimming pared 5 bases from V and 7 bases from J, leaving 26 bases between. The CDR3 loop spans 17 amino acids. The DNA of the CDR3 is TGTGCCAGCAGTGCTGGATTTAGACTGAACCCAAGTGGGACCCAGTACTTC. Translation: CASSAGFRLNPSGTQYF.

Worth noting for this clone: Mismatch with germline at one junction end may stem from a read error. The CDR3 DNA follows: TGCGCCGGCAGCCCGGCCGGTCGGACAGGGATCTATGGCTACACCTTC. Translation gives CAGSPAGRTGIYGYTF. This chain uses TRBV4-3 with TRBJ1-2, with 8 bases fitting TRBD1. Per the germline V gene, CDR1 is LGHNA and CDR2 is YSLEER. The CDR3 covers 16 residues.

The CDR3 reads CASSFGVTPGANVLTF. The CDR3 region has the DNA TGTGCCAGCAGCTTCGGGGTAACCCCTGGGGCCAACGTCCTGACTTTC. The rearrangement joins TRBV5-4 to TRBJ2-6; perhaps TRBD2 as D (5 bases). Looked up from germline, CDR1 is SGHNT and CDR2 is YYREEE (reference sequence). Trimming left V 2 bases short and J 2 bases short, with 11 bases between. This CDR3 region has 16 residues.

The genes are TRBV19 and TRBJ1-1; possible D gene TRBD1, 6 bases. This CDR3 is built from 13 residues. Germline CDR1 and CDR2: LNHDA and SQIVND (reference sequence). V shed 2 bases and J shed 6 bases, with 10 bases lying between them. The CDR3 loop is CASSITGTAEAFF. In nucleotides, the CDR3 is TGTGCCAGTAGTATAACAGGGACGGCTGAAGCTTTCTTT.

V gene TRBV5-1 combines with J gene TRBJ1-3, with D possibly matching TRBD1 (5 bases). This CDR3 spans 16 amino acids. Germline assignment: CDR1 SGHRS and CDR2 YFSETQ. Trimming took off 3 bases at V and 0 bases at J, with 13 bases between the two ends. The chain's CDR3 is CASSSTDTFSGNTIYF. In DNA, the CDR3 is TGCGCCAGCAGCTCGACGGACACCTTCTCTGGAAACACCATATATTTT.

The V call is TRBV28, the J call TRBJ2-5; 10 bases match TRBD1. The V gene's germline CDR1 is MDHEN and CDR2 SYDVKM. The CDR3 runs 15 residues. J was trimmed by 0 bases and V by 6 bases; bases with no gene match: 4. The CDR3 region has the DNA TGTGCCAGCAGCTCCGGGACAGGGGACCAAGAGACCCAGTACTTC. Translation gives CASSSGTGDQETQYF.

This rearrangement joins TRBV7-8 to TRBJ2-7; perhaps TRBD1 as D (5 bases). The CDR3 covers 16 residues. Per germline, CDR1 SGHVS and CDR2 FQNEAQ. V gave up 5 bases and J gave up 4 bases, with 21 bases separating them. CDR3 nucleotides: TGTGCCAGCAGCCAGGGTTGGGGTCAGGGAACATACGAGCAGTACTTC. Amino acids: CASSQGWGQGTYEQYF.

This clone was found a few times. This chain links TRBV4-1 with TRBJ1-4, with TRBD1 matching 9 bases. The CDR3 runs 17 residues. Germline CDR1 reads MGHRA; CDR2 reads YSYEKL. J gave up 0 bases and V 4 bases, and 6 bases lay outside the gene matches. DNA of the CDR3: TGCGCCAGCAGCCTTGAGGGACAGGGATCAACTAATGAAAAACTGTTTTTT. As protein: CASSLEGQGSTNEKLFF.

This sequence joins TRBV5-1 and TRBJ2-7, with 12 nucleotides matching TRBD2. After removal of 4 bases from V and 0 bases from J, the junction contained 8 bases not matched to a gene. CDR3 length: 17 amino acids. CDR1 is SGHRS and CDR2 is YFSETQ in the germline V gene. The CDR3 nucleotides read TGCGCCAGCAGCCTGGGACTAGCGGGTTCTTCCTCCTACGAGCAGTACTTC. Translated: CASSLGLAGSSSYEQYF. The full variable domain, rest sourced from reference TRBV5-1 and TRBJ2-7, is KAGVTQTPRYLIKTRGQQVTLSCSPISGHRSVSWYQQTPGQGLQFLFEYFSETQRNKGNFPGRFSGRQFSNSRSEMNVSTLELGDSALYLCASSLGLAGSSSYEQYFGPGTRLTVT.

The CDR3 sequence is CASSYSRSGMNTEAFF. CDR3 bases: TGTGCCAGCAGTTACTCGCGTTCAGGGATGAACACTGAAGCTTTCTTT. J is TRBJ1-1 and V is TRBV6-5, with a possible D match to TRBD1 (5 bases). CDR3 size: 16 residues. Looked up from germline, CDR1 is MNHEY and CDR2 is SVGAGI. V was shortened by 0 bases and J by 0 bases, with 11 bases between the two germline ends.

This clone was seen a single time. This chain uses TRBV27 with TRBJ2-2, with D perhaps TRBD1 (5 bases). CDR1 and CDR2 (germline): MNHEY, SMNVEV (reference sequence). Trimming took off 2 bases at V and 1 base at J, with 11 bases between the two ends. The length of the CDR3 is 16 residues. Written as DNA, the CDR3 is TGTGCCAGCAGTTTAACCCCCACAGGGAACACCGGGGAGCTGTTTTTT. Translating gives CASSLTPTGNTGELFF.

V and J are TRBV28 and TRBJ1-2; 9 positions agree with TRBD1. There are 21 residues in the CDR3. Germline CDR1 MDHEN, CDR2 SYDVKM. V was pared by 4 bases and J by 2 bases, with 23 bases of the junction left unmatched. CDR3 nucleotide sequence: TGTGCCAGCAGTTCCTCTCACTTTTCGATCCTCCGGGACAGGGTAAACTATGGCTACACCTTC. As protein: CASSSSHFSILRDRVNYGYTF.

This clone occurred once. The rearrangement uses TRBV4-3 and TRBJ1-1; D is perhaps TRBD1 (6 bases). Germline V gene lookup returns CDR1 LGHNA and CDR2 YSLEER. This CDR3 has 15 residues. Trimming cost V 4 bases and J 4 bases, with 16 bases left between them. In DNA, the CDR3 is TGCGCCAGCAGCCCAACGTCAGGGGTGGTCACTGAAGCTTTCTTT. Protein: CASSPTSGVVTEAFF.

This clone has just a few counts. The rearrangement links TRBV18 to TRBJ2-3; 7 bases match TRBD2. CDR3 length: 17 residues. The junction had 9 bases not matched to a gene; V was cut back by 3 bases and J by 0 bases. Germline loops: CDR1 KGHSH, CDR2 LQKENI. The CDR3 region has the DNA TGTGCCAGCTCACCTGACCGGGGGGATGCTAGCACAGATACGCAGTATTTT. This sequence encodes CASSPDRGDASTDTQYF.

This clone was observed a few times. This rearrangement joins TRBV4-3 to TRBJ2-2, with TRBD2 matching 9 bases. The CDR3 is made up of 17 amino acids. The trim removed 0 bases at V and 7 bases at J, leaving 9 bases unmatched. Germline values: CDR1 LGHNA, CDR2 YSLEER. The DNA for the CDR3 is TGCGCCAGCAGCCAAGATCTTGGCGGGAGGGGCGTCGGGGAGCTGTTTTTT. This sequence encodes CASSQDLGGRGVGELFF.

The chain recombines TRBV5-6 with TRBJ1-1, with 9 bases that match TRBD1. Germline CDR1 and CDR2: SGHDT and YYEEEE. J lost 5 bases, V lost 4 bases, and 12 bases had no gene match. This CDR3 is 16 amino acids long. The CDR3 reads CASSLSWTGARTEAFF. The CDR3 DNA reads TGTGCCAGCAGCCTTTCGTGGACAGGGGCCCGGACTGAAGCTTTCTTT.

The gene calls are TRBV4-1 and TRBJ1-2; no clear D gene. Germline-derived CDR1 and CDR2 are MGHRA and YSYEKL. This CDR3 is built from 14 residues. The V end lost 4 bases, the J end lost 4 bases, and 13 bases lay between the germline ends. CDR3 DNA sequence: TGCGCCAGCAGCCTACCGGGAACCCTCTATGGCTACACCTTC. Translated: CASSLPGTLYGYTF.

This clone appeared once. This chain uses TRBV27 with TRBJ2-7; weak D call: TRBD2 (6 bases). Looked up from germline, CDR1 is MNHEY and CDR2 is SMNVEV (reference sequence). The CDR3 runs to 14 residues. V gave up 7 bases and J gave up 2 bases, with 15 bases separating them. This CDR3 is CASTAAGTAYEQYF. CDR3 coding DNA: TGTGCCAGCACCGCGGCCGGGACTGCCTACGAGCAGTACTTC.

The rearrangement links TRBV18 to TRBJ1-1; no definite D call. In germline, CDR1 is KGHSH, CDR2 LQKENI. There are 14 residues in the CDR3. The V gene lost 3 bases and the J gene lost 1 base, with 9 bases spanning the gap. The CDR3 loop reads CASSPLKQNTEAFF. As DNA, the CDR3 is TGTGCCAGCTCACCCTTAAAGCAGAACACTGAAGCTTTCTTT.

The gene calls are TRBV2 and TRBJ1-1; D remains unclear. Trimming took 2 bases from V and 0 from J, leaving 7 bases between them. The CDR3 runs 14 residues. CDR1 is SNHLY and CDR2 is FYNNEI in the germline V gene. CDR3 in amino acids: CASSEYMVNTEAFF. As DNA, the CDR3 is TGTGCCAGCAGTGAATACATGGTGAACACTGAAGCTTTCTTT.

The CDR3 coding sequence is TGTGCCAGCAGCCTCAGGGGGTATCCTCGGGAGCAGTACTTC. This encodes CASSLRGYPREQYF. This chain uses TRBV28 with TRBJ2-7, with TRBD1 matching 7 bases. Germline trimming cut 6 bases from V and 7 bases from J; bases unmatched to any gene: 12. Germline V gene data show CDR1 as MDHEN and CDR2 as SYDVKM. This CDR3 comprises 14 residues.